This TCR beta chain was identified in a study of blood T cell repertoires in COVID-19. Turning to the study itself: Acute-phase and convalescent COVID-19 samples originated in the United States, Italy and Spain. The analysed material was cDNA or gDNA that came from T cells, B-cell-depleted T cells, or PBMCs.

Per the original data handling: Cell counts per sample came from amplifying reference gene primers. Libraries were prepared by immunoSEQ multiplex PCR; TCRdb keeps only in-frame clonotypes and omits some of them. That table supplies the V and J calls and clone size; D and trimming were determined from the DNA. The sample shows 200,000 to 250,000 clones, roughly 86% of them seen only once. The length of the CDR3 is 16 residues. The germline gives CDR1 SGHKS, CDR2 YYEKEE (reference sequence). Trimming took 3 bases from V and 1 from J, leaving 16 bases between them. The chain recombines TRBV5-5 with TRBJ1-1; perhaps TRBD1 as D (6 bases). This sequence originates from a woman aged 55-75 years with acute or convalescent COVID-19. The sequenced sample consisted of peripheral blood. The CDR3 nucleotides are TGTGCCAGCAGCTCTAAGCCGGGACATAAGAACACTGAAGCTTTCTTT. Translated, it gives CASSSKPGHKNTEAFF.